These 10 T cell receptor beta chains share one sample of origin, sequenced in a study of human T cells and chemical hapten exposure. The time point here: patch test 2, 6 weeks after DPC sensitization. The treatment: therapeutic diphenylcyclopropenone sensitization with weekly scalp DPC. TCRdb processed the RACE reads anew with MiXCR; each CDR3 protein has one entry. Of roughly 380,000 distinct CDR3 sequences detected, 6% to 7% appear once; the ten largest clones hold more than 5.5%. The starting material was whole blood, obtained in connection with sensitization to the hapten diphenylcyclopropenone (DPC). These receptor sequences come from a woman between 18 and 29 years old with alopecia areata. Some clones in this sample may be carry-over from other donors' samples.

This sequence joins TRBV7-9 and TRBJ1-1, with D hard to call. The V end was cut by 5 bases, the J end by 4 bases, with 17 bases between. This CDR3 comprises 15 residues. The germline V gene has CDR1 SEHNR and CDR2 FQNEAQ (reference sequence). The CDR3 region has the DNA TGTGCCAGCAGCGGATGGCCCCAAAAGAGCACTGAAGCTTTCTTT. Residues: CASSGWPQKSTEAFF.

This clonotype was detected ten times or more. The V and J genes are TRBV9 and TRBJ2-7, with TRBD1 matching over 8 bases. Unmatched junction bases numbered 11, after V lost 3 bases and J lost 3 bases. This CDR3 has 16 amino acids. CDR1 and CDR2 from the germline V gene are SGDLS and YYNGEE. CDR3 residues: CASSANGDRPHYEQYF. CDR3 DNA sequence: TGTGCCAGCAGCGCCAATGGGGACAGGCCCCACTACGAGCAGTACTTC.

The chain carries TRBV20-1 and TRBJ2-6; D gene ambiguous. This CDR3 comprises 13 residues. Trimming cost V 5 bases and J 1 base, with 6 bases left between them. Germline-derived CDR1 and CDR2 are DFQATT and SNEGSKA (reference sequence). CDR3 loop: CSAPISGANVLTF. In DNA, the CDR3 is TGCAGTGCTCCTATTTCTGGGGCCAACGTCCTGACTTTC.

In its sample, this clonotype was seen many times. The rearrangement joins TRBV6-1 to TRBJ1-1; D call uncertain. This CDR3 is built from 15 residues. In germline, CDR1 is MNHNS, CDR2 SASEGT. V lost 2 bases to trimming and J lost 1 base, with 11 bases between them. The CDR3 here is CASSEIAAGNTEAFF. DNA of the CDR3: TGTGCCAGCAGTGAAATCGCAGCAGGGAACACTGAAGCTTTCTTT.

This clonotype was seen at least ten times. The chain has TRBV28 and TRBJ2-3, with no clear D. The V end lost 7 bases, the J end lost 1 base, and 9 bases lay between the germline ends. The CDR3 consists of 13 residues. Germline CDR1 reads MDHEN; CDR2 reads SYDVKM. CDR3 amino acids: CASMTRGTDTQYF. Here the CDR3 DNA reads TGTGCCAGCATGACTCGCGGCACAGATACGCAGTATTTT.

The rearrangement joins TRBV7-3 to TRBJ2-2; the match to TRBD1 covers 9 bases. Germline CDR1 reads SGHTA; CDR2 reads FQGTGA. After removal of 2 bases from V and 1 base from J, the junction contained 2 bases not matched to a gene. The CDR3 is 16 amino acids. As DNA, the CDR3 is TGTGCCAGCAGCTTAGGGGGACAGGGGAACACCGGGGAGCTGTTTTTT. It translates to CASSLGGQGNTGELFF.

The table lists this clonotype with many counts. This may be a read error: a much more frequent sequence differs by one nucleotide. The chain links TRBV5-8 to TRBJ1-5; no firm D call. The germline V and J ends were trimmed by 2 bases and 0 bases, with 3 bases remaining between them. The CDR3 sequence is 13 residues long. Per germline, CDR1 SGHTS and CDR2 YDEGEE. The CDR3 here is CASSLPSNQPQHF. The DNA for the CDR3 is TGTGCCAGCAGCTTACCTAGCAATCAGCCCCAGCATTTT.

Only a few counts were recorded for this clonotype. The chain is built from TRBV5-4 and TRBJ1-4; D gene uncertain. The CDR3 length is 12 residues. Looked up from germline, CDR1 is SGHNT and CDR2 is YYREEE (reference sequence). Trimming shortened V by 4 bases and J by 10 bases, and 11 bases separated the two germline ends. The CDR3 sequence: CASSPGLGKLFF. CDR3 nucleotide sequence: TGTGCCAGCAGCCCCGGACTTGGAAAACTGTTTTTT. The complete variable domain, with remaining parts taken from reference TRBV5-4 and TRBJ1-4, reads ETGVTQSPTHLIKTRGQQVTLRCSSQSGHNTVSWYQQALGQGPQFIFQYYREEENGRGNFPPRFSGLQFPNYSSELNVNALELDDSALYLCASSPGLGKLFFGSGTQLSVL.

This clonotype turned up a few times. V and J are TRBV19 and TRBJ1-2; the D gene is possibly TRBD1 (6 bases). Trimming pared 1 base from V and 4 bases from J, leaving 16 bases between. The CDR3 length is 16 residues. The germline gives CDR1 LNHDA, CDR2 SQIVND (reference sequence). The CDR3 DNA is TGTGCCAGTAGTATAGGCGGCGGGGGCCCTGGCTATGGCTACACCTTC. This gives the protein CASSIGGGGPGYGYTF.

This clonotype has just a few counts. The rearrangement links TRBV3-1 to TRBJ1-1; the D gene is possibly TRBD1 (5 bases). V was clipped by 0 bases and J by 4 bases, with 24 bases between them. CDR3 length equals 19 residues. CDR1 LGHDT and CDR2 YNNKEL come from the germline V gene (reference sequence). The CDR3 coding sequence is TGTGCCAGCAGCCAAGAGGCATCAGGGATTACTATTTTGATCACTGAAGCTTTCTTT. This codes for CASSQEASGITILITEAFF.